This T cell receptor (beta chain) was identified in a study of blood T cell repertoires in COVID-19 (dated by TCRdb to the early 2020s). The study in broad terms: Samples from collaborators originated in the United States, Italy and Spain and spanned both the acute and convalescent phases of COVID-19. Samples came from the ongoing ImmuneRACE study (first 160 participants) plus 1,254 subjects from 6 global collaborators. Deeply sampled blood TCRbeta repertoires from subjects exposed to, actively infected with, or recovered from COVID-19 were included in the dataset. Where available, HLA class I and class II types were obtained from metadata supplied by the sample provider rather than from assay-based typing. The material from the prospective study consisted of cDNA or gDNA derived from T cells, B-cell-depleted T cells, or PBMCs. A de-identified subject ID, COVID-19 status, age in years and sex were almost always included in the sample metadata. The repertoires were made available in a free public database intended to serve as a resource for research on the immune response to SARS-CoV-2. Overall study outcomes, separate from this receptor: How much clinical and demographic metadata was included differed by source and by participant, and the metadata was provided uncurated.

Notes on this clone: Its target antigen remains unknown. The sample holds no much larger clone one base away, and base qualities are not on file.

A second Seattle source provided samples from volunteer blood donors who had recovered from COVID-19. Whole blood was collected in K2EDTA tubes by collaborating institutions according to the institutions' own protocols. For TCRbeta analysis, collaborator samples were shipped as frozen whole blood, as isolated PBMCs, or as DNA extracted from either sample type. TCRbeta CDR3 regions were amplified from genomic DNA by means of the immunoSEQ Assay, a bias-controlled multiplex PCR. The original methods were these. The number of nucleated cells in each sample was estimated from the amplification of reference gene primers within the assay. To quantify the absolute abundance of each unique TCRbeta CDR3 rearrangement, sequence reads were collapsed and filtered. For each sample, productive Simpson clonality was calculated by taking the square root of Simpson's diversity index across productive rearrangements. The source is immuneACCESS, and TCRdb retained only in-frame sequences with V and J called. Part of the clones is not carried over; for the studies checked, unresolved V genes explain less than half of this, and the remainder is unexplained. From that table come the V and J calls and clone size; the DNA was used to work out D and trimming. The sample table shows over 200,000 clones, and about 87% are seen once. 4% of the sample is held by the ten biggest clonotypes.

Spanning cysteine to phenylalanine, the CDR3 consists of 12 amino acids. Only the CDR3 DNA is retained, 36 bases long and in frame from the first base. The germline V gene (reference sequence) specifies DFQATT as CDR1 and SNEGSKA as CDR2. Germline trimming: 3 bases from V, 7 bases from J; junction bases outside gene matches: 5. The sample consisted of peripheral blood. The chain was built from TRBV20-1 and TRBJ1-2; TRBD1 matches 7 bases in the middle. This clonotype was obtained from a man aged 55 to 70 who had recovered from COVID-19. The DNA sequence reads TGCAGTGCTAGTAAACAGGGGTCTGGCTACACCTTC. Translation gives CSASKQGSGYTF.